Below, one TCR beta chain is given with its context. The antigen is undetermined. The assay was run at deep level. Profiled with immunoSEQ multiplex PCR; TCRdb holds only in-frame clones, not every one. The sample holds around 1.1 million clones; roughly 80% are singletons and the top ten take roughly 0.9%. CDR3 length equals 14 residues. V shed 2 bases, J shed 13 bases, and the junction held 4 bases outside the gene matches. Germline loops: CDR1 SGHTA, CDR2 FQGTGA. This sample is drawn from a study of shared clonotypes between healthy human individuals. Findings of the study overall: Memory subsets had estimated richness that was generally smaller than that of naive subsets.

The donors, healthy adults who were HIV-negative, had experienced no recent acute infections or vaccinations. The chain recombines TRBV7-3 with TRBJ2-1; 14 bases match TRBD2. The TCR comes from a man between 18 and 29 years old in good health. Some clones in this sample may be carry-over from other donors' samples. The sample comprised memory CD4+ T cells from PBMCs. Subset given: CD45RA-negative fraction. CDR3 DNA: TGTGCCAGCAGCTTAGGGACTAGCGGGAGCCGCCAGTTCTTC. This codes for CASSLGTSGSRQFF.